This T cell receptor beta chain derives from a study of CD8 T cells in ankylosing spondylitis. General study results and limits: For ankylosing spondylitis blood, a TCR beta motif of about eight highly homologous variants appeared characteristic.

Quantitative 5'-RACE was performed with molecular barcodes, and it yielded the TCR beta libraries. One entry per CDR3 protein results from TCRdb running MiXCR on the 5' RACE reads. The data show 470,000 or so distinct CDR3 sequences, roughly 26% seen once. For this clonotype: Its matching antigen is unknown.

Germline lookup yields CDR1 LNHNV and CDR2 YYDKDF (reference sequence). Trimming took off 5 bases at V and 4 bases at J, with 14 bases between the two ends. The CDR3 totals 15 residues. The specimen sequenced was blood, either unsorted or a sorted T cell fraction (not recorded which). The chain joins TRBV15 to TRBJ2-2; D is uncertain. This sequence was found in a male donor with ankylosing spondylitis. The CDR3 region has the DNA TGTGCCACCAGCCGCGAAATTTCGAGCACCGGGGAGCTGTTTTTT. Amino acids: CATSREISSTGELFF. Complete variable domain (other parts from reference TRBV15 and TRBJ2-2): DAMVIQNPRYQVTQFGKPVTLSCSQTLNHNVMYWYQQKSSQAPKLLFHYYDKDFNNEADTPDNFQSRRPNTSFCFLDIRSPGLGDTAMYLCATSREISSTGELFFGEGSRLTVL.